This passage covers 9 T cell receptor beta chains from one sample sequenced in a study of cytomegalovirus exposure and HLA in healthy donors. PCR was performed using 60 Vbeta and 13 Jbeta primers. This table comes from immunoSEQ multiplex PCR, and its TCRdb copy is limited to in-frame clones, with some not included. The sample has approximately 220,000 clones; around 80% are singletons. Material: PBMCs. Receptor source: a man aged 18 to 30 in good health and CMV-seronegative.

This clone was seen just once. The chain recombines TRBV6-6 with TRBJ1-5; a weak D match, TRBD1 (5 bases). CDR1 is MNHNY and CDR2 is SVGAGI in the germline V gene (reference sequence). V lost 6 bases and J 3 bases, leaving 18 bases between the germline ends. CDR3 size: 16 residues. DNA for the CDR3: TGTGCCAGCAGCCCAGGGTGGGCGGTCAACAATCAGCCCCAGCATTTT. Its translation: CASSPGWAVNNQPQHF.

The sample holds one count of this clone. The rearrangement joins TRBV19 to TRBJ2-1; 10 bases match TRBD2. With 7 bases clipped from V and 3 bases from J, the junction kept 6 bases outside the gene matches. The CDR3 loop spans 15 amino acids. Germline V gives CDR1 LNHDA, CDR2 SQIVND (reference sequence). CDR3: CASTASGRGYNEQFF. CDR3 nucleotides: TGTGCCAGTACGGCCAGCGGGAGGGGCTACAATGAGCAGTTCTTC.

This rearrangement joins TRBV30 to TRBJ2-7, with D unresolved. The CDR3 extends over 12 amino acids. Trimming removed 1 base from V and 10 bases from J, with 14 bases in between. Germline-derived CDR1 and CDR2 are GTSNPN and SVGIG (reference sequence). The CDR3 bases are TGTGCCTGGAGTGGTGGCGGTTCCGTTCAGTACTTC. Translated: CAWSGGGSVQYF.

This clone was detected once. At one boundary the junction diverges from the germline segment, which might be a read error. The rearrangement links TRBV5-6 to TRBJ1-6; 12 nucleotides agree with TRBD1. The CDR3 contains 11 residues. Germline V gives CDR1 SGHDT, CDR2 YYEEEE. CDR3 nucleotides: TGTGCCAGCAGCCTGGGACAGGGGGCCGTCTTT. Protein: CASSLGQGAVF. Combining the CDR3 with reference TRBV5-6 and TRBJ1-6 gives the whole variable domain DAGVTQSPTHLIKTRGQQVTLRCSPKSGHDTVSWYQQALGQGPQFIFQYYEEEERQRGNFPDRFSGHQFPNYSSELNVNALLLGDSALYLCASSLGQGAVFGNGTRLTVT.

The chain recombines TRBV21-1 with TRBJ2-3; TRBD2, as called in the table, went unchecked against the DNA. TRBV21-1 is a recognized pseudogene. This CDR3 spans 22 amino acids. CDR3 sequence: CASSVFISARAGGLGGTDTQYF. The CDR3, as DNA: TGTGCCAGCAGCGTATTCATCTCCGCCCGGGCGGGAGGGTTGGGCGGGACAGATACGCAGTATTTT.

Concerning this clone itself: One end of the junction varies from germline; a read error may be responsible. The CDR3 sequence: CASNLDSPSGYTF. The CDR3 DNA reads TGTGCCAGCAACTTGGACAGCCCTAGCGGCTACACCTTC. The V and J genes are TRBV5-6 and TRBJ1-2; a weak D match, TRBD1 (6 bases). CDR1 and CDR2 (germline): SGHDT, YYEEEE. The CDR3 runs 13 residues. The variable domain in full, completed from reference TRBV5-6 and TRBJ1-2, reads DAGVTQSPTHLIKTRGQQVTLRCSPKSGHDTVSWYQQALGQGPQFIFQYYEEEERQRGNFPDRFSGHQFPNYSSELNVNALLLGDSALYLCASNLDSPSGYTFGSGTRLTVV.

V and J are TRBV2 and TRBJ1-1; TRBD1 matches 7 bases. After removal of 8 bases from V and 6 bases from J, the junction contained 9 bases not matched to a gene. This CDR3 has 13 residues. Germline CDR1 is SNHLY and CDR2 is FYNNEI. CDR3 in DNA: TGTGCCAGCCTCCTGACAGGGAAGGCTGAAGCTTTCTTT. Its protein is CASLLTGKAEAFF.

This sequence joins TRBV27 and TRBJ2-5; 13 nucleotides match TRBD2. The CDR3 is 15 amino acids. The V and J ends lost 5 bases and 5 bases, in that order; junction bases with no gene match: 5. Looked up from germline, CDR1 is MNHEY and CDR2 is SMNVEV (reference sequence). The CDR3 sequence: CASSIWTSGSETQYF. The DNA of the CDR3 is TGTGCCAGCAGTATCTGGACTAGCGGGAGCGAGACCCAGTACTTC.

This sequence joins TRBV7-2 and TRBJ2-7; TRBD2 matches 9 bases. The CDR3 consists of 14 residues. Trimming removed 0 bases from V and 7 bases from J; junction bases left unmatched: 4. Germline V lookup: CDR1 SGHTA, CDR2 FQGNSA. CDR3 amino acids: CASSLAGLAEEQYF. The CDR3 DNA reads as TGTGCCAGCAGCTTAGCGGGACTAGCAGAAGAGCAGTACTTC.